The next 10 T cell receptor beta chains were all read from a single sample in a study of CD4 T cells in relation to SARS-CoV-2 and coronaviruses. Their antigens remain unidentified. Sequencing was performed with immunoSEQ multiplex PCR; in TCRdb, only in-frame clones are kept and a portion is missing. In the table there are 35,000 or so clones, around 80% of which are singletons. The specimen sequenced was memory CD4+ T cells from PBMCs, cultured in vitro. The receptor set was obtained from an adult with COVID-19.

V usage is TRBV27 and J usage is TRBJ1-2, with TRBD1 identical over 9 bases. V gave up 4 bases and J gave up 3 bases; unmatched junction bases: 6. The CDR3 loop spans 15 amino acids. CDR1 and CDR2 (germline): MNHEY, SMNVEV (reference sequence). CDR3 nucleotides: TGTGCCAGCAGTTCAGAGGGACAGGGACACTATGGCTACACCTTC. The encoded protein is CASSSEGQGHYGYTF.

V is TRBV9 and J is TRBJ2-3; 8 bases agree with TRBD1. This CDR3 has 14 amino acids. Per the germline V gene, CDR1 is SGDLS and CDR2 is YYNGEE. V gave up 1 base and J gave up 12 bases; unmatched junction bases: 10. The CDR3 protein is CASSVQPQGAKQYF. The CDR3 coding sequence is TGTGCCAGCAGCGTACAACCCCAGGGGGCGAAACAGTATTTT.

In DNA, the CDR3 is TGTGCCAGCAGCTTTCAACCGGATAACAATGAGCAGTTCTTC. Its protein is CASSFQPDNNEQFF. The V call is TRBV7-2, the J call TRBJ2-1; no firm D call. Germline loops: CDR1 SGHTA, CDR2 FQGNSA. CDR3 length equals 14 residues. Trimming cost V 3 bases and J 5 bases, with 11 bases left between them.

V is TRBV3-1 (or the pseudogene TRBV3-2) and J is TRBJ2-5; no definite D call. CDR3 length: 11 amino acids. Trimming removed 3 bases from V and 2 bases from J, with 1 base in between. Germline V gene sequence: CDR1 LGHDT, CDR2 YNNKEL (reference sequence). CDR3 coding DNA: TGTGCCAGCAGCCAGCAAGAGACCCAGTACTTC. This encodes CASSQQETQYF.

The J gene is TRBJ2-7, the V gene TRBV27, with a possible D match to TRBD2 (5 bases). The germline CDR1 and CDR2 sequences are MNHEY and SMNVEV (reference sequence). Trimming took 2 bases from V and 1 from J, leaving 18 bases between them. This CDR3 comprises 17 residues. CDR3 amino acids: CASSLGFRGSRSYEQYF. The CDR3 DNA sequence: TGTGCCAGCAGTTTAGGGTTTAGAGGGAGTCGGTCCTACGAGCAGTACTTC.

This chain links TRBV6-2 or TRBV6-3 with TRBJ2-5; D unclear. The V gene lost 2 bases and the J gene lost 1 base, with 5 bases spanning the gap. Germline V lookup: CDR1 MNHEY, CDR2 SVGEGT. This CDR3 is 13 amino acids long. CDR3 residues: CASSYTAQETQYF. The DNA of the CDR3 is TGTGCCAGCAGTTACACGGCCCAAGAGACCCAGTACTTC.

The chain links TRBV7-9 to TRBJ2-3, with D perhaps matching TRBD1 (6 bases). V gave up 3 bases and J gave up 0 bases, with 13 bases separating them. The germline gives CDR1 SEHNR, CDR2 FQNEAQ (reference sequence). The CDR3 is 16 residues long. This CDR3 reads CASSFLDRPSTDTQYF. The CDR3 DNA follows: TGTGCCAGCAGCTTTTTGGACAGACCAAGCACAGATACGCAGTATTTT.

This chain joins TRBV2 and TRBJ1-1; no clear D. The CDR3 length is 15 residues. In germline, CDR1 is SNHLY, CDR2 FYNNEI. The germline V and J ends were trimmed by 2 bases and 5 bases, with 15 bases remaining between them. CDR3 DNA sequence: TGTGCCAGCAGTGAACTTCCCGACATGGGAACTGAAGCTTTCTTT. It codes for CASSELPDMGTEAFF. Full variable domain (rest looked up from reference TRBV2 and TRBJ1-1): EPEVTQTPSHQVTQMGQEVILRCVPISNHLYFYWYRQILGQKVEFLVSFYNNEISEKSEIFDDQFSVERPDGSNFTLKIRSTKLEDSAMYFCASSELPDMGTEAFFGQGTRLTVV.

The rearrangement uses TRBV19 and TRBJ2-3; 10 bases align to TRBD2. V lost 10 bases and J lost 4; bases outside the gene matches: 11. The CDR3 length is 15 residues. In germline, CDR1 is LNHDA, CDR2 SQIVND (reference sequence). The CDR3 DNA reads TGTGCCACCCGGCCTTCTAGCGGGAGACCAGATACGCAGTATTTT. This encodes CATRPSSGRPDTQYF.

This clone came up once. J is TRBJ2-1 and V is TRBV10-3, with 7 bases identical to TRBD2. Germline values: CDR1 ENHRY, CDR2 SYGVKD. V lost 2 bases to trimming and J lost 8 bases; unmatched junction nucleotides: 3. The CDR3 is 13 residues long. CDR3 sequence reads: CAISERTSDEQFF. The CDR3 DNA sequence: TGTGCCATCAGTGAGCGAACTAGCGATGAGCAGTTCTTC.